This entry describes one T cell receptor (beta chain). The antigen it binds to is not known. Per-base qualities were not stored, and no clone one base away is much larger. Donors were healthy HIV-negative adults with no recently reported acute infections or vaccinations. All donors were Caucasian adults living in Nashville, Tennessee, USA. CD4+ T cells were enriched through magnetic negative selection, after which naive cells were positively selected on CD45RA and the remaining negative fraction served as the memory subset. Blood was collected by leukapheresis, and PBMCs were isolated by Ficoll-Histopaque density gradient centrifugation and then cryopreserved in liquid nitrogen vapor phase. Analytical flow cytometry was used to check the purity and quantity of each magnetically sorted T cell population. Each sorted fraction had its genomic DNA isolated and then quantified by UV absorbance on a Nanodrop 2000c.

This specimen comes from a study of shared clonotypes between healthy human individuals (dated by TCRdb to 2018 to 2020). Background for the entire study: The cohort comprised a couple of women and a few men aged 18 to 49 years. For each donor, three plates each were used for CD4 naive and CD4 memory, two plates were used for CD8 naive, and one plate was used for CD8 memory. To estimate repertoire size and how much clonotype sharing occurs between individuals, the study deeply sequenced the blood TCR repertoires of five healthy adults. To increase sequencing depth and limit assay-specific biases, different laboratories used diverse techniques to prepare libraries and sequence TCR repertoires. Per donor, leukapheresis produced somewhere between about 0.94 and 9 billion PBMCs. Points the paper makes about the study in general: The genetic and exposure-history diversity represented was limited by the small number of donors. Compared with non-shared clonotypes, clonotypes shared by all four sorted-subset donors had higher generation probabilities. Sampling was restricted to blood, and TCR repertoires in tissue are likely to differ from TCR repertoires in blood. Naive subsets generally had larger estimated clonotype richness than memory subsets did. Sharing across several donors was observed for around 5% of naive CD4, over 3% of naive CD8, over 2% of memory CD4, and 0.4% of memory CD8 clonotypes. Based on pairwise subsampling, the degree of clonotype sharing among donors was expected to be affected by sequencing depth. Rarefaction of sorted-subset datasets indicated incomplete sequencing despite the large sequencing depth.

Using the deep immunoSEQ assay, TCR CDR3 regions were amplified from genomic DNA by multiplex PCR. Genomic DNA extracted from each cell subset was distributed evenly over all wells of several immunoSEQ 96-well plates, and each plate served as one replicate. For sorted subsets, around 0.2 ug of genomic DNA, equivalent to about 30,000 T cell genomes, went into each replicate PCR. The purified libraries were quantified using a Qubit 3.0 fluorometer, sized with a Bioanalyzer 2100, and then quantified again using the KAPA Library Quantification kit. A separate single-read 150-cycle Illumina NextSeq 550 flow cell was used to sequence each immunoSEQ 96-well plate. Under the source paper's analysis protocol: Because the immunoSEQ output included only junctional sequences and no quality scores, the filtering could not be the same as the filtering used for full-length reads. To assign V/J genes and CDR3, sequences were annotated against IMGT germline references using PyIR, a Python wrapper for IgBLAST v1.9. Reads were removed for weak V/J assignments (E-value above 1e-6), missing CDR3, stop codons, out-of-frame junctions, or ambiguous translated residues. V3J clonotypes were defined as sequences sharing an identical inferred V gene, J gene, and CDR3 amino acid sequence. Percentage overlap between repertoires was computed as shared unique clonotypes divided by the size of the smaller repertoire. Repertoire richness was assessed with RTK rarefaction, the Chao1 estimator, and Recon v2.1 estimates of unobserved clonotypes. For all TCRbeta clonotypes obtained by the gDNA method from several donors, generation probabilities were computed with OLGA. TCRdb's version of the immuneACCESS table is confined to in-frame rearrangements and falls short of the full clone set. An unresolved V gene accounts for under half of the shortfall where checked; the remainder is of unknown origin. V and J calls and clone size are as listed in that table; D and trimming were resolved from the DNA. The sample yields fewer than 3 million clones; 92% were counted once. The leading ten clones occupy around 0.4% of the sample.

CDR3 length: 15 amino acids, cysteine to phenylalanine. The retained sequence is limited to the CDR3, 45 bases, with the frame set at the first base. CDR1 and CDR2 (MDHEN, SYDVKM) derive from the germline V gene. For this chain, trimming is 3 bases at the V end and 4 bases at the J end, and the number of junction bases without a gene match is 6. The TCR comes from a man younger than 35 in good health. Some clones in this sample may be carry-over from other donors' samples. The chain is made from TRBV28 and TRBJ2-5; TRBD2 matches 9 bases in the middle. Sequences were obtained from naive CD4+ T cells from PBMCs. This sample's cell subset or site label indicates: CD45RA+ positively selected. CDR3 reads: CASSLSLAGIETQYF. In nucleotides, the sequence is TGTGCCAGCAGTTTGAGTCTAGCGGGAATAGAGACCCAGTACTTC.